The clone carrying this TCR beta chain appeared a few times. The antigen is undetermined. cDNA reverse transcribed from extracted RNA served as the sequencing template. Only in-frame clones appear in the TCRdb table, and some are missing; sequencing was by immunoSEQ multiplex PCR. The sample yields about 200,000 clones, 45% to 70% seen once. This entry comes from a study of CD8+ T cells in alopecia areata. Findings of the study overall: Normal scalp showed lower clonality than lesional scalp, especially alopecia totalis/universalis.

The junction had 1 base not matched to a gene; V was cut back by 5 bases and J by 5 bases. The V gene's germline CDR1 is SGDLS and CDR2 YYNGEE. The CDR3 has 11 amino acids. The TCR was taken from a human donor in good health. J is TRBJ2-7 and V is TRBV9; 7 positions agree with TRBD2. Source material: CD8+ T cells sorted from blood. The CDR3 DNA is TGTGCCAGCAGTGCGGGGGACGAGCAGTACTTC. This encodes CASSAGDEQYF.